The rows below give T cell receptor beta chains drawn from one sample of a study of multiple sclerosis patients with progressive multifocal leukoencephalopathy. TCRdb's copy holds only in-frame clones and misses some; the assay was immunoSEQ multiplex PCR. The sample has under 35,000 clones, roughly 92% seen once. Sequencing was performed on PBMCs. Receptor source: a man aged 30-40 years with multiple sclerosis. Each CDR3 is given with its conserved first and last residue. The D gene is left open where the match is weak. Clone size, where shown, is once, few, many, or a class for clones that have expanded.

J gene | D gene | clone size | V gene | CDR3 DNA | CDR3 protein
TRBJ1-5 | - | - | TRBV12-5 | TGTGCTAGTGGGTTGGGGGGGGAGGTTAGCAATCAGCCCCAGCATTTT | CASGLGGEVSNQPQHF
TRBJ1-1 | - | - | TRBV7-8 | TGTGCCAGCAGCCCCCGGACGGGAGAAGCTTTCTTT | CASSPRTGEAFF
TRBJ2-1 | TRBD2 | - | TRBV4-3 | TGCGCCAGCAGCCAAGATGTAACTAGCGGAGCCTCTTACAATGAGCAGTTCTTC | CASSQDVTSGASYNEQFF
TRBJ1-3 | TRBD1 | few | TRBV13 | TGTGCCAGCAGCTATACCCTACAGGGGGGTGGAGGAAACACCATATATTTT | CASSYTLQGGGGNTIYF
TRBJ1-1 | - | few | TRBV6-1 | TGTGCCAGCAGAGGGACGATTTGGACTGAAGCTTTCTTT | CASRGTIWTEAFF
TRBJ2-7 | - | - | TRBV4-1 | TGCGCCAGCAGCCGATGGTCGGAGGGGACCCACGAGCAGTACTTC | CASSRWSEGTHEQYF
TRBJ1-6 | - | - | TRBV5-6 | TGTGCCAGCCGCCCAGGGAGGGATTCACCCCTCCACTTT | CASRPGRDSPLHF
TRBJ2-3 | TRBD2 | - | TRBV29-1 | TGCAGCGTCGAACTAGCGGCACGAGATACGCAGTATTTT | CSVELAARDTQYF
TRBJ2-1 | TRBD2 | - | TRBV7-9 | TGTGCCAGCAGCGGACTAGCGGAGACTCCGCGAGCCTACAATGAGCAGTTCTTC | CASSGLAETPRAYNEQFF
TRBJ2-7 | - | - | TRBV7-8 | TGTGCCAGCAGCCCTCCCCGGGGCGAGCAGTACTTC | CASSPPRGEQYF
TRBJ1-2 | - | - | TRBV6-5 | TGTGCCAGCAGGAATGCGGGACGGGGGAGTGGCTACACCTTC | CASRNAGRGSGYTF
TRBJ2-4 | - | - | TRBV4-1 | TGCGCCAGCAGCCAAGATGGGGGGTCGGTCAAAAACATTCAGTACTTC | CASSQDGGSVKNIQYF
TRBJ1-1 | TRBD1 | - | TRBV15 | TGTGCCACCGGCGGACAGGGAAAGTTTGGAGCTTTCTTT | CATGGQGKFGAFF
TRBJ1-2 | - | - | TRBV30 | TGTGCCTGGAGTGTTAGCGGGTTCGGTGGCTACACCTTC | CAWSVSGFGGYTF
TRBJ2-2 | - | - | TRBV6-1 | TGTGCCAGCAGGGCGACAGTAGCCGGGGAGCTGTTTTTT | CASRATVAGELFF
TRBJ2-1 | - | - | TRBV7-9 | TGTGCCAGCAGCCCAGAAATTGGGGGGCTAGGAGGTGAGCAGTTCTTC | CASSPEIGGLGGEQFF
TRBJ2-1 | - | - | TRBV9 | TGTGCCAGCAGCGTAAATGAAAGGAGCGGTTCTTACAATGAGCAGTTCTTC | CASSVNERSGSYNEQFF
TRBJ1-1 | TRBD1 | - | TRBV5-4 | TGTGCCAGCAGCCCGGGACAGGGAAAGGTCACTGAAGCTTTCTTT | CASSPGQGKVTEAFF
TRBJ1-5 | TRBD1 | once | TRBV10-3 | TGTGCCATCAGACAGGGGGGGGAACCGAATCAGCCCCAGCATTTT | CAIRQGGEPNQPQHF
TRBJ2-2 | TRBD1 | once | TRBV7-9 | TGTGCCAGCAGCTTACGCCGGGGACAGCCGAACACCGGGGAGCTGTTTTTT | CASSLRRGQPNTGELFF
TRBJ2-7 | - | once | TRBV7-8 | TGTGCCAGCAGCTTAGAACTAGTCTCCTACGAGCAGTACTTC | CASSLELVSYEQYF
TRBJ2-5 | - | - | TRBV18 | TGTGCCAGCTCACCCCGGGGGGCGCAAGAGACCCAGTACTTC | CASSPRGAQETQYF
TRBJ2-2 | - | - | TRBV9 | TGTGCCAGCAGCGTTACCTCGAGGGCCGGGGAGCTGTTTTTT | CASSVTSRAGELFF
TRBJ1-6 | - | - | TRBV7-8 | TGTGCCAGCAGCTTAGGGGGAGGGTTCAAAGACTCACCCCTCCACTTT | CASSLGGGFKDSPLHF
TRBJ1-5 | - | - | TRBV7-2 | TGTGCCAGCAGCTCAGACAGAGATCAGCCCCAGCATTTT | CASSSDRDQPQHF
TRBJ2-3 | - | - | TRBV9 | TGTGCCAGCAGCGTGCTCGGGACGGCAGATACGCAGTATTTT | CASSVLGTADTQYF
TRBJ2-2 | TRBD2 | - | TRBV9 | TGTGCCAGCAGCGATAGCGGGAGGGGCTCCACCGGGGAGCTGTTTTTT | CASSDSGRGSTGELFF